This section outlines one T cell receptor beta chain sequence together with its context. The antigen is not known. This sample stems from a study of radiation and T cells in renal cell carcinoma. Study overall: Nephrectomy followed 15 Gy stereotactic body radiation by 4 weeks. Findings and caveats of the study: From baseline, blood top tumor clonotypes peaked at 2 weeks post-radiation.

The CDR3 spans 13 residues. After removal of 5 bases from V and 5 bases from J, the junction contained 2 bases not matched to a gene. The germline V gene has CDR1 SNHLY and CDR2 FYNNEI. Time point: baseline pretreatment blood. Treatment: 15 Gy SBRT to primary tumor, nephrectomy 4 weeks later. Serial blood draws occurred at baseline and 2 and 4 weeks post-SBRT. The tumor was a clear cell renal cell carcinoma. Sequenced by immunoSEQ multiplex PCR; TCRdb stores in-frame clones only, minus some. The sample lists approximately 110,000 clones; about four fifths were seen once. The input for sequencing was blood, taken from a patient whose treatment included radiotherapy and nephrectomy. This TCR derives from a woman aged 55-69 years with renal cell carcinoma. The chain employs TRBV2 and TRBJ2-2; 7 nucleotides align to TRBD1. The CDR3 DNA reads TGTGCCAGCAGTTTGACAGGGACCGGGGAGCTGTTTTTT. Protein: CASSLTGTGELFF.